Presented here are 8 T cell receptor beta chains from one specimen sequenced in a study of T cell changes during pregnancy in multiple sclerosis. Clones were read by immunoSEQ multiplex PCR, and TCRdb kept only the in-frame ones, dropping some. The sample has about 57,000 clones; around 90% are singletons. This specimen consisted of CD4+ T cells from peripheral blood mononuclear cells, obtained in the second trimester of pregnancy. The origin of the receptors is a female donor with multiple sclerosis, enrolled in a pregnancy study.

The chain carries TRBV7-3 and TRBJ2-3, with D tentatively TRBD2 (5 bases). The CDR3 sequence is 15 residues long. V lost 5 bases to trimming and J lost 1 base, with 13 bases between them. Germline V lookup: CDR1 SGHTA, CDR2 FQGTGA. DNA of the CDR3: TGTGCCAGCAGCCGAACCGGGGTTGGCACAGATACGCAGTATTTT. Encoded protein: CASSRTGVGTDTQYF.

The chain has TRBV19 and TRBJ1-1, with D maybe TRBD1 (5 bases). Germline CDR1 is LNHDA and CDR2 is SQIVND (reference sequence). V was trimmed by 8 bases and J by 0 bases, leaving 13 bases between them. CDR3 length equals 14 residues. CDR3 bases: TGTGCCAGTCGTCTTGGGGGGATGAACACTGAAGCTTTCTTT. This translates into CASRLGGMNTEAFF. The full variable domain, with the rest looked up from reference TRBV19 and TRBJ1-1, is DGGITQSPKYLFRKEGQNVTLSCEQNLNHDAMYWYRQDPGQGLRLIYYSQIVNDFQKGDIAEGYSVSREKKESFPLTVTSAQKNPTAFYLCASRLGGMNTEAFFGQGTRLTVV.

This clone turned up a few times. The chain is built from TRBV5-1 and TRBJ1-1; no clear D. The CDR3 length is 16 residues. Germline V gives CDR1 SGHRS, CDR2 YFSETQ. The V end was cut by 0 bases, the J end by 0 bases, with 12 bases between. The CDR3 protein is CASSLGGVHLNTEAFF. CDR3 DNA: TGCGCCAGCAGCTTGGGGGGAGTACACCTGAACACTGAAGCTTTCTTT.

The V and J genes are TRBV6-5 and TRBJ1-3; 9 bases map to TRBD1. Germline lookup yields CDR1 MNHEY and CDR2 SVGAGI. The junction had 5 bases not matched to a gene; V was cut back by 6 bases and J by 2 bases. The CDR3 has 15 residues. CDR3 sequence (DNA): TGTGCCAGCAGCCGGGACAGGGTCCCTGGAAACACCATATATTTT. It encodes CASSRDRVPGNTIYF.

The rearrangement joins TRBV19 to TRBJ2-1; D is possibly TRBD1 (6 bases). This CDR3 spans 15 amino acids. Germline CDR1 is LNHDA and CDR2 is SQIVND (reference sequence). Trimming removed 0 bases from V and 4 bases from J, with 10 bases in between. The CDR3 sequence is CASSIESQGYNEQFF. Here the CDR3 DNA reads TGTGCCAGTAGTATAGAATCACAGGGTTACAATGAGCAGTTCTTC.

The V gene is TRBV6-6, the J gene TRBJ1-1; TRBD1 matches at 8 bases. The CDR3 has 15 amino acids. CDR1 and CDR2 (germline): MNHNY, SVGAGI (reference sequence). V shed 0 bases, J shed 9 bases, and the junction held 9 bases outside the gene matches. Here the CDR3 reads CASSYSTDRGIQAFF. The CDR3 DNA is TGTGCCAGCAGTTACTCGACCGACAGGGGAATTCAAGCTTTCTTT.

This chain joins TRBV30 and TRBJ1-1, with no clear D. There are 11 residues in the CDR3. Per germline, CDR1 GTSNPN and CDR2 SVGIG (reference sequence). Trimming left V 0 bases short and J 11 bases short, with 10 bases between. CDR3 sequence: CAWSVLLEAFF. The CDR3 DNA is TGTGCCTGGAGTGTCCTCCTGGAGGCTTTCTTT.

The genes are TRBV9 and TRBJ2-7, with D maybe TRBD1 (6 bases). CDR1 SGDLS and CDR2 YYNGEE come from the germline V gene. Deletions cut 3 bases from V and 2 bases from J, with 15 bases between. The CDR3 runs to 15 residues. The CDR3 bases are TGTGCCAGCAGCGCCCAATTAGGACAGACCTACGAGCAGTACTTC. The encoded protein is CASSAQLGQTYEQYF.